One sample yielded the 31 T cell receptor beta chains listed below, sequenced in a study of vaccination and CD4 T cells after COVID-19. These receptors have no known antigen. Documented treatment: roughly 11-day PBMC culture with coronavirus spike peptide pools or control peptides (ViraFEST assay). CD4+ T-cell collection from the unexposed donor predated the COVID-19 pandemic (2011-2018). The Oncomine TCR Beta short-read assay sequenced DNA from cultured CD4+ T cells. One entry per CDR3 protein, called by TCRdb with MiXCR from the PCR reads. The sample shows fewer than 7,500 distinct CDR3 sequences, roughly two fifths of them seen only once. Sequencing input: CD4+ T cells from blood, cultured in vitro. The origin of the receptors is a human donor in good health.

The chain employs TRBV6-1 and TRBJ1-5, with 7 positions matching TRBD1. Trimming took 10 bases from V and 5 from J; bases not matched to a gene: 5. This CDR3 region has 12 residues. CDR1 and CDR2 from the germline V gene are MNHNS and SASEGT. The CDR3 region has the DNA TGTGCCACCAGGGGGAACGATCAGCCCCAGCATTTT. Its translation is CATRGNDQPQHF.

This clonotype appeared a few times. The chain is built from TRBV20-1 and TRBJ1-2; TRBD1 aligns across 9 bases. With V trimmed by 4 bases and J by 4 bases, 4 bases remained unmatched. CDR1 is DFQATT and CDR2 is SNEGSKA in the germline V gene (reference sequence). The CDR3 extends over 13 amino acids. The chain's CDR3 is CSAMPGQGYGYTF. In DNA form, the CDR3 reads TGCAGTGCTATGCCGGGACAGGGCTATGGCTACACCTTC.

The chain recombines TRBV20-1 with TRBJ1-6, with TRBD1 matching over 8 bases. The J segment lost 6 bases and the V segment lost 1 base, leaving 5 bases of the junction unmatched. The CDR3 totals 15 residues. CDR1 DFQATT and CDR2 SNEGSKA come from the germline V gene (reference sequence). The CDR3 sequence: CSARGRGPLNSPLHF. Here the CDR3 DNA reads TGCAGTGCTAGAGGCAGGGGGCCGCTTAATTCACCCCTCCACTTT.

This clonotype was counted only a few times. This sequence joins TRBV5-4 and TRBJ2-6; 8 bases match TRBD2. V lost 0 bases, J lost 1 base, and 6 bases stayed unmatched. The CDR3 covers 18 residues. The germline gives CDR1 SGHNT, CDR2 YYREEE (reference sequence). The CDR3 sequence is CASSLGGLATSGANVLTF. CDR3 sequence (DNA): TGTGCCAGCAGCTTGGGCGGACTAGCAACTTCTGGGGCCAACGTCCTGACTTTC.

This clonotype was seen a handful of times. The rearrangement joins TRBV27 to TRBJ2-7; D call uncertain. Deletions cut 1 base from V and 0 bases from J, with 13 bases between. Germline V gene sequence: CDR1 MNHEY, CDR2 SMNVEV (reference sequence). The CDR3 is made up of 16 amino acids. The CDR3 DNA is TGTGCCAGCAGTTTATGGGGTAACCACCTCTCCTACGAGCAGTACTTC. Translating it yields CASSLWGNHLSYEQYF.

The rearrangement uses TRBV30 and TRBJ1-6; D not certain. The germline CDR1 and CDR2 sequences are GTSNPN and SVGIG (reference sequence). V was cut by 0 bases and J by 0 bases, with 3 bases left in between. The CDR3 spans 14 residues. The CDR3 here is CAWSVSSYNSPLHF. The CDR3 DNA reads as TGTGCCTGGAGTGTCAGCTCCTATAATTCACCCCTCCACTTT. Variable domain in full (rest from reference TRBV30 and TRBJ1-6): SQTIHQWPATLVQPVGSPLSLECTVEGTSNPNLYWYRQAAGRGLQLLFYSVGIGQISSEVPQNLSASRPQDRQFILSSKKLLLSDSGFYLCAWSVSSYNSPLHFGNGTRLTVT.

V usage is TRBV7-8 and J usage is TRBJ1-2; D is unresolved. The CDR3 runs to 16 residues. The germline CDR1 and CDR2 sequences are SGHVS and FQNEAQ. V gave up 2 bases and J gave up 0 bases, with 13 bases separating them. The CDR3 region has the DNA TGTGCCAGCAGCTTATATAGGACCTCTACTAACTATGGCTACACCTTC. This encodes CASSLYRTSTNYGYTF.

The V call is TRBV5-1, the J call TRBJ1-2; D may be TRBD1 (5 bases). The CDR3 sequence is 12 residues long. Germline lookup yields CDR1 SGHRS and CDR2 YFSETQ. Trimming stripped 3 bases from V and 10 bases from J, with 13 bases between. The CDR3 bases are TGCGCCAGCAGCTACCCGCAGGGTAACTACACCTTC. Translating it yields CASSYPQGNYTF.

This sequence joins TRBV2 and TRBJ2-3; D possibly corresponds to TRBD1 (6 bases). CDR3 length: 14 residues. Per the germline V gene, CDR1 is SNHLY and CDR2 is FYNNEI. Trimming pared 4 bases from V and 6 bases from J, leaving 14 bases between. The DNA for the CDR3 is TGTGCCAGCAGTGGACAGGTGGGGTTTGATACGCAGTATTTT. Protein product: CASSGQVGFDTQYF.

There are a few counts of this clonotype. The chain carries TRBV21-1 and TRBJ1-3. TRBV21-1 is assigned pseudogene status. This CDR3 has 16 residues. The CDR3 nucleotides are TGTGCCAGCAGCAAAGCGGGGAGGGGAGAGCTTCACACCATATATTTT. The encoded protein is CASSKAGRGELHTIYF.

The V call is TRBV6-1, the J call TRBJ1-5, with 7 nucleotides matching TRBD1. The ends lost 6 bases at V and 7 bases at J; junction bases unmatched: 3. The CDR3 has 12 amino acids. The germline V gene encodes CDR1 MNHNS and CDR2 SASEGT. The CDR3 loop reads CASSPRGQPQHF. CDR3 DNA: TGTGCCAGCAGCCCCAGGGGGCAGCCCCAGCATTTT.

This clonotype has only a few counts. The chain carries TRBV7-2 and TRBJ2-5; D tentatively reads TRBD1 or TRBD2 (5 bases each). Germline V gene sequence: CDR1 SGHTA, CDR2 FQGNSA. The length of the CDR3 is 16 residues. Trimming removed 3 bases at V and 0 bases at J, with 14 bases between. CDR3 sequence (DNA): TGTGCCAGCAGCTTCACCGGGACGGTAAACCAAGAGACCCAGTACTTC. Translated, it gives CASSFTGTVNQETQYF. Looking up the rest from reference TRBV7-2 and TRBJ2-5 gives the full variable domain: GAGVSQSPSNKVTEKGKDVELRCDPISGHTALYWYRQSLGQGLEFLIYFQGNSAPDKSGLPSDRFSAERTGGSVSTLTIQRTQQEDSAVYLCASSFTGTVNQETQYFGPGTRLLVL.

The rearrangement uses TRBV15 and TRBJ2-4; a weak D match, TRBD2 (5 bases). V was shortened by 5 bases and J by 9 bases, with 20 bases between the two germline ends. Germline V gene data show CDR1 as LNHNV and CDR2 as YYDKDF (reference sequence). The CDR3 length is 15 residues. The CDR3 nucleotides are TGTGCCACCAGCCCACCAGCCGTAGGTGAGGGCATTCAGTACTTC. It specifies CATSPPAVGEGIQYF.

The rearrangement links TRBV19 to TRBJ2-6; D gene unclear. The CDR3 runs to 15 residues. CDR1 and CDR2 from the germline V gene are LNHDA and SQIVND (reference sequence). V lost 5 bases and J lost 2, with 10 bases in between. The CDR3 loop reads CASSSRSPGANVLTF. CDR3 nucleotides: TGTGCCAGTAGTTCCAGGTCCCCTGGGGCCAACGTCCTGACTTTC.

This clonotype was counted only a few times. The chain carries TRBV2 and TRBJ1-1, with TRBD1 identical over 7 bases. The CDR3 is 13 residues long. J lost 3 bases, V lost 3 bases, and 1 base had no gene match. Germline loops: CDR1 SNHLY, CDR2 FYNNEI. This CDR3 reads CASSDDRDTEAFF. In nucleotides, the CDR3 is TGTGCCAGCAGTGATGACAGGGACACTGAAGCTTTCTTT.

The chain combines TRBV5-4 with TRBJ2-3; possibly TRBD2 for D (6 bases). V was trimmed by 0 bases and J by 7 bases, leaving 12 bases between them. The CDR3 runs to 14 residues. Germline loops: CDR1 SGHNT, CDR2 YYREEE (reference sequence). CDR3 DNA: TGTGCCAGCAGCTTGGCGGGAGTATTAAATACGCAGTATTTT. Protein: CASSLAGVLNTQYF. Filled out from reference TRBV5-4 and TRBJ2-3, the complete variable domain reads ETGVTQSPTHLIKTRGQQVTLRCSSQSGHNTVSWYQQALGQGPQFIFQYYREEENGRGNFPPRFSGLQFPNYSSELNVNALELDDSALYLCASSLAGVLNTQYFGPGTRLTVL.

This clonotype has a handful of counts. The J gene is TRBJ2-3, the V gene TRBV2; D may match TRBD1 or TRBD2 (5 bases each). This CDR3 is 15 amino acids long. Germline V gene data show CDR1 as SNHLY and CDR2 as FYNNEI. V lost 3 bases and J 0 bases, leaving 10 bases between the germline ends. The CDR3 coding sequence is TGTGCCAGCAGTGAGTGGGGGACCAGCACAGATACGCAGTATTTT. Residues: CASSEWGTSTDTQYF.

V gene TRBV6-5 combines with J gene TRBJ1-2; 12 bases align to TRBD1. The germline CDR1 and CDR2 sequences are MNHEY and SVGAGI. CDR3 length: 19 amino acids. Trimming took 4 bases from V and 4 from J; bases not matched to a gene: 16. CDR3 nucleotides: TGTGCCAGCAGTTCCCCCTTTCGAGGGACAGGGGGCGTGATCTATGGCTACACCTTC. This encodes CASSSPFRGTGGVIYGYTF.

This chain connects TRBV2 to TRBJ2-3; the D call may be TRBD1 or TRBD2 (5 bases each). This CDR3 comprises 13 residues. The germline V and J ends were trimmed by 11 bases and 5 bases, with 17 bases remaining between them. In germline, CDR1 is SNHLY, CDR2 FYNNEI. CDR3 in DNA: TGTGCCTCCCGAGGGGCGTTTAAAGATACGCAGTATTTT. Protein: CASRGAFKDTQYF.

The chain employs TRBV20-1 and TRBJ2-3; 7 nucleotides agree with TRBD2. CDR1 is DFQATT, CDR2 SNEGSKA, per germline (reference sequence). The ends lost 7 bases at V and 2 bases at J; junction bases unmatched: 15. The CDR3 has 16 residues. This chain's CDR3 is CSVSHGASGFTDTQYF. The CDR3 DNA follows: TGCAGTGTCTCACACGGGGCTAGCGGATTCACAGATACGCAGTATTTT.

V is TRBV19 and J is TRBJ2-5; no reliable D call. V lost 3 bases to trimming and J lost 0 bases, with 5 bases between them. The germline V gene encodes CDR1 LNHDA and CDR2 SQIVND (reference sequence). The CDR3 is 13 amino acids. The CDR3 sequence is CASSIGNQETQYF. The CDR3 coding sequence is TGTGCCAGTAGTATTGGGAACCAAGAGACCCAGTACTTC. Supplemented by reference TRBV19 and TRBJ2-5, the full variable domain reads DGGITQSPKYLFRKEGQNVTLSCEQNLNHDAMYWYRQDPGQGLRLIYYSQIVNDFQKGDIAEGYSVSREKKESFPLTVTSAQKNPTAFYLCASSIGNQETQYFGPGTRLLVL.

V is TRBV12-3 or TRBV12-4 and J is TRBJ1-2; TRBD1 is a possible D gene (5 bases). V was trimmed by 6 bases and J by 8 bases, leaving 16 bases between them. The CDR3 has 13 residues. CDR3 residues: CASRVQGREGYTF. The CDR3, as DNA: TGTGCCAGCAGAGTCCAGGGAAGGGAAGGCTACACCTTC.

There are a few counts of this clonotype. The genes are TRBV6-2 or TRBV6-3 and TRBJ2-5; the D is unclear. In germline, CDR1 is MNHEY, CDR2 SVGEGT. Trimming shortened V by 8 bases and J by 2 bases, and 3 bases separated the two germline ends. The length of the CDR3 is 10 residues. The CDR3 nucleotides read TGTGCCAGCTCACAAGAGACCCAGTACTTC. Its translation is CASSQETQYF.

The table lists this clonotype with a count of one. The gene calls are TRBV28 and TRBJ2-7, with 8 bases that match TRBD1. V was pared by 6 bases and J by 3 bases, with 10 bases of the junction left unmatched. CDR3 length: 15 residues. Germline V gene sequence: CDR1 MDHEN, CDR2 SYDVKM. This CDR3 is CASRPGGKGVYEQYF. In DNA, the CDR3 is TGTGCCAGCAGGCCAGGGGGCAAGGGGGTCTACGAGCAGTACTTC.

This clonotype has only a few counts. The chain joins TRBV11-2 to TRBJ1-2; a possible D gene is TRBD1 (5 bases). Deletions cut 0 bases from V and 6 bases from J, with 5 bases between. The CDR3 covers 12 residues. Germline V lookup: CDR1 SGHAT, CDR2 FQNNGV. The CDR3 reads CASSLEGDGYTF. DNA for the CDR3: TGTGCCAGCAGCTTAGAAGGGGATGGCTACACCTTC.

V usage is TRBV3-1 and J usage is TRBJ1-2, with unresolved D. V was cut by 1 base and J by 10 bases, with 10 bases left in between. The CDR3 is 12 residues long. Looked up from germline, CDR1 is LGHDT and CDR2 is YNNKEL (reference sequence). The CDR3 DNA reads as TGTGCCAGCAGCCAAGTTGAAAAAGTCTACACCTTC. As protein: CASSQVEKVYTF.

This clonotype was counted between two and nine times. The chain links TRBV6-1 to TRBJ1-5; D gene ambiguous. The CDR3 consists of 12 residues. V lost 6 bases to trimming and J lost 3 bases, with 6 bases between them. Germline CDR1 MNHNS, CDR2 SASEGT. The CDR3 sequence: CASRDLNQPQHF. CDR3 nucleotide sequence: TGTGCCAGCAGGGACCTCAATCAGCCCCAGCATTTT.

V usage is TRBV12-3 or TRBV12-4 and J usage is TRBJ2-3; either TRBD1 or TRBD2 may fit D (5 bases each). The V and J ends lost 5 bases and 1 base respectively, with 19 bases between them. The CDR3 has 17 residues. CDR3 sequence: CASSPLWGFERTDTQYF. DNA for the CDR3: TGTGCCAGCAGTCCTCTATGGGGGTTTGAGCGCACAGATACGCAGTATTTT.

The chain joins TRBV5-4 to TRBJ2-7, with a tentative D call TRBD2 (5 bases). Trimming shortened V by 3 bases and J by 1 base, and 8 bases separated the two germline ends. CDR3 length: 13 amino acids. The V gene's germline CDR1 is SGHNT and CDR2 YYREEE (reference sequence). The CDR3 here is CASSSRGSYEQYF. The CDR3 coding sequence is TGTGCCAGCAGCTCCCGGGGTTCCTACGAGCAGTACTTC.

In its sample, this clonotype was seen a few times. The genes are TRBV5-6 and TRBJ1-5, with TRBD1 matching over 9 bases. This CDR3 is built from 14 residues. Per the germline V gene, CDR1 is SGHDT and CDR2 is YYEEEE. After removal of 4 bases from V and 8 bases from J, the junction contained 7 bases not matched to a gene. CDR3 nucleotides: TGTGCCAGCAGCCCGGGACAGGGACGGGAGCCCCAGCATTTT. As protein: CASSPGQGREPQHF.

The chain combines TRBV5-4 with TRBJ2-3; TRBD2 aligns across 8 bases. In germline, CDR1 is SGHNT, CDR2 YYREEE (reference sequence). The CDR3 totals 15 residues. V trimming: 4 bases; J trimming: 7 bases; junction bases outside the gene matches: 11. This CDR3 reads CASSPRGGVENTQYF. CDR3 coding DNA: TGTGCCAGCAGCCCCCGGGGGGGCGTTGAAAATACGCAGTATTTT.